This T cell receptor (beta chain) was sequenced for a study of blood T cell repertoires in COVID-19. The protocol was immunoSEQ multiplex PCR, while the TCRdb copy is restricted to in-frame clones and leaves out a portion. Altogether about 49,000 clones are present, roughly 80% being singletons, with the ten largest covering around 2.7%. Sequenced: peripheral blood. The source is an older woman with acute or convalescent COVID-19.

The CDR3 DNA is TGTGCCAGCAGTTACGACAGGGGGCCCAATCAGCCCCAGCATTTT. Protein: CASSYDRGPNQPQHF. This rearrangement joins TRBV6-5 to TRBJ1-5; 10 bases agree with TRBD1. The CDR3 length is 15 residues. V trimming: 2 bases; J trimming: 3 bases; junction bases outside the gene matches: 1. Germline lookup yields CDR1 MNHEY and CDR2 SVGAGI.